Presented here are 22 T cell receptor beta chains from one specimen sequenced in a study of vaccination effects on CD4 cells after COVID-19. No antigen has been assigned to these receptors. Profiling relied on immunoSEQ multiplex PCR, and the TCRdb table lists in-frame clones only, not all of them. In the table there are approximately 24,000 clones, 60% to 80% of which are singletons. Antigen-specific CD4+ T cells expanded by the ViraFEST assay with viral peptide pools were then sequenced. Isolating CD4+ T cells followed more than 9 days of culture. A PCR test confirmed that the person had SARS-CoV-2 infection between March and December 2020. The sequencing used CD4+ T cells from PBMCs cultured with SARS-CoV-2 spike peptides, collected before COVID-19 vaccination. The receptors were gathered from a human donor who had a prior SARS-CoV-2 infection.

The rearrangement links TRBV7-2 to TRBJ1-4, with unresolved D. The germline gives CDR1 SGHTA, CDR2 FQGNSA. The germline V and J ends were trimmed by 5 bases and 5 bases, with 15 bases remaining between them. The length of the CDR3 is 15 residues. The CDR3 reads CASSVTIGRNEKLFF. The CDR3 DNA follows: TGTGCCAGCAGCGTCACAATCGGACGGAATGAAAAACTGTTTTTT. Together with reference TRBV7-2 and TRBJ1-4, the CDR3 gives the full variable domain: GAGVSQSPSNKVTEKGKDVELRCDPISGHTALYWYRQSLGQGLEFLIYFQGNSAPDKSGLPSDRFSAERTGGSVSTLTIQRTQQEDSAVYLCASSVTIGRNEKLFFGSGTQLSVL.

This clone was seen only a few times. The V and J genes are TRBV2 and TRBJ2-1; D is undetermined. Germline V gives CDR1 SNHLY, CDR2 FYNNEI. The CDR3 loop spans 11 amino acids. Deletions cut 5 bases from V and 6 bases from J, with 5 bases between. The CDR3 DNA follows: TGTGCCAGCAGTCCCCGCAATGAGCAGTTCTTC. Its translation is CASSPRNEQFF.

The chain uses TRBV10-3 and TRBJ1-1; no clear D gene. The CDR3 is made up of 15 amino acids. Germline CDR1 is ENHRY and CDR2 is SYGVKD. V shed 2 bases and J shed 7 bases, with 17 bases lying between them. The DNA of the CDR3 is TGTGCCATCAGTGAGCTGCAGGCACCGCTAGTTGAAGCTTTCTTT. As protein: CAISELQAPLVEAFF.

The chain recombines TRBV7-2 with TRBJ2-1, with a possible D match to TRBD2 (5 bases). Germline V lookup: CDR1 SGHTA, CDR2 FQGNSA. With 5 bases removed from V and 0 bases from J, the gap between germline ends came to 11 bases. This CDR3 is built from 15 residues. Written as DNA, the CDR3 is TGTGCCAGCAGCCGGGTACGGGGCTCCTACAATGAGCAGTTCTTC. It yields the protein CASSRVRGSYNEQFF.

The sample holds a few counts of this clone. The V gene is TRBV4-1, the J gene TRBJ2-7; D remains unclear. Germline V lookup: CDR1 MGHRA, CDR2 YSYEKL. Trimming took 0 bases from V and 6 from J, leaving 12 bases between them. The CDR3 is 14 residues long. The CDR3 DNA reads TGCGCCAGCAGCCAAGATCCGCTGGAAGGCGAGCAGTACTTC. This sequence encodes CASSQDPLEGEQYF.

The rearrangement uses TRBV9 and TRBJ1-2; no reliable D call. The CDR3 is made up of 13 amino acids. V was cut by 7 bases and J by 0 bases, with 10 bases left in between. Germline-derived CDR1 and CDR2 are SGDLS and YYNGEE. The CDR3 protein is CASAGRSNYGYTF. CDR3 coding DNA: TGTGCCAGCGCAGGACGCTCTAACTATGGCTACACCTTC.

The count of this clone is one. This chain's CDR3 is CASSTTGYPGYTF. Written as DNA, the CDR3 is TGTGCCAGCAGCACGACAGGGTATCCTGGCTACACCTTC. V gene TRBV5-6 combines with J gene TRBJ1-2; 7 positions agree with TRBD1. J was trimmed by 7 bases and V by 4 bases; bases with no gene match: 7. The V gene's germline CDR1 is SGHDT and CDR2 YYEEEE. The CDR3 is 13 residues long. The complete variable domain, with remaining parts taken from reference TRBV5-6 and TRBJ1-2, reads DAGVTQSPTHLIKTRGQQVTLRCSPKSGHDTVSWYQQALGQGPQFIFQYYEEEERQRGNFPDRFSGHQFPNYSSELNVNALLLGDSALYLCASSTTGYPGYTFGSGTRLTVV.

CDR3: CASSLYIGGTSTDTQYF. The CDR3 DNA sequence: TGTGCCAGCAGTTTATATATTGGGGGGACTAGCACAGATACGCAGTATTTT. This chain links TRBV27 with TRBJ2-3; possibly TRBD2 for D (6 bases). Germline values: CDR1 MNHEY, CDR2 SMNVEV (reference sequence). Trimming cost V 1 base and J 0 bases, with 14 bases left between them. This CDR3 is 17 amino acids long.

The V and J genes are TRBV7-8 and TRBJ2-3, with TRBD2 identical over 10 bases. This CDR3 contains 15 residues. Trimming removed 5 bases from V and 4 bases from J; junction bases left unmatched: 6. Germline CDR1 reads SGHVS; CDR2 reads FQNEAQ. The CDR3 sequence is CASSRVAGGSDTQYF. CDR3 sequence (DNA): TGTGCCAGCAGCCGAGTAGCGGGGGGATCAGATACGCAGTATTTT.

The J gene is TRBJ2-5, the V gene TRBV5-4; TRBD2 matches at 10 bases. CDR1 and CDR2 from the germline V gene are SGHNT and YYREEE (reference sequence). The CDR3 covers 16 residues. Losses at the gene ends were 1 base for V and 3 bases for J; bases not matched to a gene: 6. CDR3 in DNA: TGTGCCAGCAGCTTGACCGGGCTAGCGGGGGAAGAGACCCAGTACTTC. This gives the protein CASSLTGLAGEETQYF. Supplemented by reference TRBV5-4 and TRBJ2-5, the full variable domain reads ETGVTQSPTHLIKTRGQQVTLRCSSQSGHNTVSWYQQALGQGPQFIFQYYREEENGRGNFPPRFSGLQFPNYSSELNVNALELDDSALYLCASSLTGLAGEETQYFGPGTRLLVL.

This clone turned up a few times. The gene calls are TRBV24-1 and TRBJ2-1; 8 bases agree with TRBD1. CDR3 length: 13 residues. Germline V gene data show CDR1 as KGHDR and CDR2 as SFDVKD. After removal of 11 bases from V and 5 bases from J, the junction contained 7 bases not matched to a gene. Written as DNA, the CDR3 is TGTGCCAGCCGACAGGGGAGAAACAATGAGCAGTTCTTC. This codes for CASRQGRNNEQFF.

This clone is a singleton in its sample. J is TRBJ1-6 and V is TRBV21-1; TRBD1, as called in the table, went unchecked against the DNA. TRBV21-1 has pseudogene status. CDR3 length: 15 residues. The CDR3 DNA reads as TGTGCCAGCACCATACCTCTAGGGGCCAGTTCACCCCTCCACTTT. It is translated as CASTIPLGASSPLHF.

CDR3 nucleotide sequence: TGTGCCAGCAGTCGAGGGGACGGCTATGGCTACACCTTC. Amino acids: CASSRGDGYGYTF. The genes are TRBV28 and TRBJ1-2; a possible D gene is TRBD1 (5 bases). The V end lost 5 bases, the J end lost 4 bases, and 11 bases lay between the germline ends. Germline V lookup: CDR1 MDHEN, CDR2 SYDVKM. The CDR3 length is 13 residues.

The gene calls are TRBV19 and TRBJ2-4, with 7 bases matching TRBD1. The CDR3 is 14 amino acids. Per the germline V gene, CDR1 is LNHDA and CDR2 is SQIVND (reference sequence). The V segment lost 4 bases and the J segment 4 bases; nucleotides outside the gene matches: 4. The CDR3 coding sequence is TGTGCCAGTAGTAGTTTGGACAGGAAAAACATTCAGTACTTC. This sequence encodes CASSSLDRKNIQYF.

This chain uses TRBV7-9 with TRBJ1-3, with D uncertain. V gave up 4 bases and J gave up 1 base, with 8 bases separating them. Germline V CDR1 and CDR2: SEHNR, FQNEAQ (reference sequence). This CDR3 has 14 amino acids. The CDR3 region is CASSWPGSGNTIYF. The CDR3 DNA sequence: TGTGCCAGCAGCTGGCCGGGGTCTGGAAACACCATATATTTT.

This clone was found once. The chain has TRBV23-1 and TRBJ1-3; 7 nucleotides agree with TRBD1. TRBV23-1 is filed as an ORF, its function uncertain. V was pared by 3 bases and J by 2 bases, with 4 bases of the junction left unmatched. The CDR3 length is 15 residues. The CDR3 DNA sequence: TGCGCCAGCAGTCAGACAGGGTATCCTGGAAACACCATATATTTT. Residues: CASSQTGYPGNTIYF.

The rearrangement joins TRBV2 to TRBJ1-4, with D perhaps TRBD1 (6 bases). With 8 bases removed from V and 8 bases from J, the gap between germline ends came to 15 bases. CDR3 size: 13 residues. The germline V gene has CDR1 SNHLY and CDR2 FYNNEI. CDR3 sequence (DNA): TGTGCCAGCTGCGGGGGCAGACGGGAAAAACTGTTTTTT. The encoded protein is CASCGGRREKLFF.

This chain connects TRBV10-2 to TRBJ2-7, with unresolved D. Trimming took off 3 bases at V and 6 bases at J, with 12 bases between the two ends. The CDR3 length is 13 residues. Per the germline V gene, CDR1 is WSHSY and CDR2 is SAAADI. CDR3 protein: CASSDGLQSEQYF. CDR3 sequence (DNA): TGCGCCAGCAGTGATGGGCTACAGAGCGAGCAGTACTTC.

The chain employs TRBV10-3 and TRBJ1-5; the D is unclear. Germline V gene sequence: CDR1 ENHRY, CDR2 SYGVKD. The CDR3 is 15 amino acids. With 9 bases removed from V and 7 bases from J, the gap between germline ends came to 22 bases. CDR3 coding DNA: TGTGCCATATCCCCTGTTAGAGAGGCTGGCCAGCCCCAGCATTTT. It is translated as CAISPVREAGQPQHF.

This chain uses TRBV7-2 with TRBJ2-1; D is possibly TRBD2 (5 bases). The CDR3 has 17 residues. V was trimmed by 3 bases and J by 2 bases, leaving 17 bases between them. The germline CDR1 and CDR2 sequences are SGHTA and FQGNSA. CDR3 in amino acids: CASSFPELDSAYNEQFF. The CDR3 nucleotides read TGTGCCAGCAGCTTCCCTGAACTAGATTCGGCCTACAATGAGCAGTTCTTC.

The chain has TRBV11-3 and TRBJ1-2; possibly TRBD1 for D (6 bases). This CDR3 contains 15 residues. Trimming took 0 bases from V and 7 from J, leaving 15 bases between them. Germline V CDR1 and CDR2: SGHNT, YENEEA. The CDR3 nucleotides read TGTGCCAGCAGCTTAGACAGGGGCAGCGGCTCTGGCTACACCTTC. Translating gives CASSLDRGSGSGYTF.

The chain uses TRBV10-3 and TRBJ2-1; D is ambiguous. Germline lookup yields CDR1 ENHRY and CDR2 SYGVKD. The CDR3 runs 15 residues. With 2 bases removed from V and 0 bases from J, the gap between germline ends came to 8 bases. As DNA, the CDR3 is TGTGCCATCAGTGAGGACAATACCTCCTACAATGAGCAGTTCTTC. Its protein product is CAISEDNTSYNEQFF.